The T cell receptor (beta chain) described here comes from a study of shared clonotypes between healthy human individuals. Study information: The donor group consisted of two women and three men, aged 18 to 49.

Notes on this clone: Antigen specificity is unknown.

Measured with immunoSEQ multiplex PCR; TCRdb has only the in-frame clones, and not every one. The data hold approximately 710,000 clones, with about 90% observed a single time. The CDR3 is 16 amino acids. V was cut by 5 bases and J by 3 bases, with 19 bases left in between. Germline V gene data show CDR1 as MNHEY and CDR2 as SMNVEV (reference sequence). Study-level findings and limits: Non-shared clonotypes had lower generation probabilities than those shared by all four donors. Having only a few donors restricted how much genetic and exposure-history diversity was captured.

This clonotype was obtained from a man aged 18 to 30 in good health. Some clones in this sample may be carry-over from other donors' samples. Input material: memory CD8+ T cells from PBMCs. The subset is: CD45RO+ cells pooled with CCR7-negative TemRA cells. This chain joins TRBV27 and TRBJ1-1, with D possibly matching TRBD1 (6 bases). As DNA, the CDR3 is TGTGCCAGCAGTCGGGGGCCAGGCAGCGGGGACACTGAAGCTTTCTTT. Residues: CASSRGPGSGDTEAFF.